Below are 15 T cell receptor beta chains sequenced from a single sample in a study of T cells in Graves' hyperthyroidism and ophthalmopathy. Amplification of TCR beta CDR3 regions used RNA as the template. The TCR CDR3 first-round RT-PCR relied on the HTBI primer set. TCRdb independently ran MiXCR on the multiplex PCR reads; one entry per CDR3 protein. Of 600,000 or so distinct CDR3 sequences listed, 15% to 20% are singletons. What was sequenced was blood. The receptors were gathered from a young woman with Graves' hyperthyroidism.

This clonotype was counted ten times or more. The gene calls are TRBV20-1 and TRBJ2-1; the D gene is possibly TRBD2 (5 bases). V was shortened by 1 base and J by 2 bases, with 15 bases between the two germline ends. The CDR3 contains 16 residues. Germline V CDR1 and CDR2: DFQATT, SNEGSKA (reference sequence). Here the CDR3 DNA reads TGCAGTGCTAGAGCCTACTCGGCTAGCCCCTACAATGAGCAGTTCTTC. Translated, it gives CSARAYSASPYNEQFF.

Ten or more counts support this clonotype. The chain is built from TRBV5-1 and TRBJ1-1; D is ambiguous. The CDR3 totals 14 residues. The germline V gene has CDR1 SGHRS and CDR2 YFSETQ. V shed 5 bases and J shed 4 bases, with 15 bases lying between them. The CDR3 spells CASSTDPAGTEAFF. CDR3 DNA sequence: TGCGCCAGCAGTACAGATCCAGCCGGCACTGAAGCTTTCTTT.

Concerning this clonotype: Since a much larger clone is just one base distant, this may be a read error. The chain is built from TRBV11-1 and TRBJ2-1; D is unclear. The CDR3 has 14 amino acids. V lost 2 bases and J lost 2, with 7 bases in between. Germline V gene sequence: CDR1 SGHAT, CDR2 FQDESV (reference sequence). This chain's CDR3 is CASSLMSPYNEQFF. Here the CDR3 DNA reads TGTGCCAGCAGCTTAATGAGCCCCTACAATGAGCAGTTCTTC.

This clonotype has a count of ten or more. The chain uses TRBV19 and TRBJ1-2; no definite D call. Trimming removed 7 bases at V and 4 bases at J, with 19 bases between. CDR1 and CDR2 from the germline V gene are LNHDA and SQIVND (reference sequence). The CDR3 spans 15 residues. The chain's CDR3 is CASTLDGGVFYGYTF. In nucleotides, the CDR3 is TGTGCCAGTACGCTGGACGGCGGAGTTTTCTATGGCTACACCTTC.

Ten or more counts support this clonotype. The chain links TRBV18 to TRBJ2-3; D possibly matches TRBD1 or TRBD2 (6 bases each). Germline V gives CDR1 KGHSH, CDR2 LQKENI. The CDR3 runs 13 residues. V was shortened by 8 bases and J by 6 bases, with 15 bases between the two germline ends. The CDR3 coding sequence is TGTGCCAGCAGCCCCCAGGGGAGGGATACGCAGTATTTT. Translation gives CASSPQGRDTQYF.

This clonotype occurred many times. The chain recombines TRBV11-2 with TRBJ2-2; no clear D. Germline values: CDR1 SGHAT, CDR2 FQNNGV. There are 11 residues in the CDR3. The V and J ends lost 0 bases and 13 bases respectively, with 6 bases between them. This CDR3 reads CASSLEGWLFF. CDR3 DNA sequence: TGTGCCAGCAGCTTAGAGGGATGGCTGTTTTTT.

This clonotype has at least ten counts. The chain recombines TRBV6-1 with TRBJ2-3; TRBD1 matches at 8 bases. V was pared by 6 bases and J by 1 base, with 6 bases of the junction left unmatched. Germline CDR1 MNHNS, CDR2 SASEGT. The CDR3 runs to 15 residues. The CDR3 here is CASSLQGGRTDTQYF. CDR3 sequence (DNA): TGTGCCAGCAGCCTACAGGGGGGCCGCACAGATACGCAGTATTTT.

This clonotype was detected many times. The chain has TRBV6-1 and TRBJ1-2; 11 nucleotides align to TRBD1. The CDR3 totals 15 residues. Germline V gene data show CDR1 as MNHNS and CDR2 as SASEGT. With 5 bases clipped from V and 4 bases from J, the junction kept 6 bases outside the gene matches. CDR3 bases: TGTGCCAGCAGTCGTCCGGACAGGGGGCTCTATGGCTACACCTTC. Residues: CASSRPDRGLYGYTF.

There are many counts of this clonotype. The rearrangement joins TRBV12-3 or TRBV12-4 to TRBJ1-1, with 7 bases matching TRBD1. After removal of 7 bases from V and 0 bases from J, the junction contained 8 bases not matched to a gene. The CDR3 is 15 residues long. As DNA, the CDR3 is TGTGCCAGCACTAAAGCGGGACAGATGAACACTGAAGCTTTCTTT. It specifies CASTKAGQMNTEAFF.

This clonotype was recorded at least ten times. This chain joins TRBV28 and TRBJ2-3, with 7 positions matching TRBD2. Germline assignment: CDR1 MDHEN and CDR2 SYDVKM. This CDR3 region has 14 residues. J gave up 6 bases and V 3 bases, and 6 bases lay outside the gene matches. This chain's CDR3 is CASSLSAGVDTQYF. CDR3 nucleotides: TGTGCCAGCAGTTTGTCGGCGGGAGTGGATACGCAGTATTTT.

This clonotype was detected ten times or more. V is TRBV7-2 and J is TRBJ2-7; 8 bases are a match to TRBD1. Trimming took 4 bases from V and 7 from J; bases not matched to a gene: 9. The germline V gene encodes CDR1 SGHTA and CDR2 FQGNSA. The CDR3 has 14 residues. CDR3 sequence reads: CASSSGTGGEEQYF. The CDR3 bases are TGTGCCAGCAGCTCAGGGACAGGTGGGGAGGAGCAGTACTTC.

A word on this clonotype: At one boundary the junction diverges from the germline segment, which might be a read error. The J gene is TRBJ2-1, the V gene TRBV2; D could derive from TRBD1 or TRBD2 (5 bases each). Germline CDR1 is SNHLY and CDR2 is FYNNEI. This CDR3 has 15 residues. The CDR3 is CPSIPIGLGGGEQFF. The CDR3 nucleotides read TGTCCCAGCATACCTATAGGACTTGGTGGGGGTGAGCAGTTCTTC.

In this sample, this clonotype turned up a few times. Here the CDR3 reads CASSLGQGANTIYF. The CDR3 DNA reads TGTGCCAGCAGCTTGGGACAGGGAGCAAACACCATATATTTT. The chain is built from TRBV11-2 and TRBJ1-3; 9 bases align to TRBD1. The CDR3 covers 14 residues. CDR1 is SGHAT, CDR2 FQNNGV, per germline. The V segment lost 3 bases and the J segment 6 bases; nucleotides outside the gene matches: 3.

The sample holds a few counts of this clonotype. The gene calls are TRBV11-2 and TRBJ2-1; D perhaps matches TRBD1 (5 bases). Trimming stripped 8 bases from V and 2 bases from J, with 7 bases between. The CDR3 has 12 amino acids. Germline V gene lookup returns CDR1 SGHAT and CDR2 FQNNGV. The CDR3 sequence is CASQGTYNEQFF. The CDR3 DNA follows: TGTGCCAGCCAGGGAACCTACAATGAGCAGTTCTTC.

This clonotype was observed at least ten times. The chain recombines TRBV10-1 with TRBJ2-3; 8 nucleotides line up with TRBD2. Trimming at V came to 0 bases and at J to 4 bases, leaving 9 bases not matched to a gene. The CDR3 contains 17 residues. The germline gives CDR1 WNHNN, CDR2 SYGVQD (reference sequence). The CDR3 coding sequence is TGCGCCAGCAGTGAGTCGGCGATAGCGGGATTGGCAGATACGCAGTATTTT. Translated, it gives CASSESAIAGLADTQYF.